The 7 T cell receptor beta chains given below trace back to one sample, sequenced in a study of neurological immune-mediated disorders. TCRdb used MiXCR to reprocess the 5' RACE reads, holding one entry per CDR3 protein. Here the sample spans about 40,000 distinct CDR3 sequences, 2% to 2.5% being singletons. Source material: PBMCs. The receptor set was obtained from a middle-aged man with multiple sclerosis.

The J gene is TRBJ1-6, the V gene TRBV20-1; D gene unclear. Germline V gives CDR1 DFQATT, CDR2 SNEGSKA (reference sequence). The CDR3 has 17 amino acids. The V end lost 2 bases, the J end lost 6 bases, and 20 bases lay between the germline ends. CDR3: CSARRATLGNFNSPLHF. In nucleotides, the CDR3 is TGCAGTGCTAGAAGGGCCACCCTCGGAAACTTTAATTCACCCCTCCACTTT.

The sample holds many counts of this clonotype. This chain connects TRBV20-1 to TRBJ2-1; a possible D gene is TRBD1 (6 bases). Trimming left V 6 bases short and J 3 bases short, with 18 bases between. Germline CDR1 reads DFQATT; CDR2 reads SNEGSKA (reference sequence). This CDR3 region has 15 residues. As DNA, the CDR3 is TGCAGTGCATCGCGACAGGTCGACTACTACAATGAGCAGTTCTTC. Protein sequence: CSASRQVDYYNEQFF.

This clonotype was observed at least ten times. The J gene is TRBJ1-2, the V gene TRBV25-1; D is unresolved. The V end lost 6 bases, the J end lost 4 bases, and 12 bases lay between the germline ends. Germline loops: CDR1 MGHDK, CDR2 SYGVNS. The CDR3 spans 13 residues. The CDR3 DNA follows: TGTGCCAGCAGCGATCAGTGGAGCTATGGCTACACCTTC. Amino acids: CASSDQWSYGYTF.

There are many counts of this clonotype. This sequence joins TRBV5-5 and TRBJ1-5; 10 bases map to TRBD1. This CDR3 is 16 amino acids long. The V gene end was trimmed by 1 base and the J gene end by 2 bases; junction bases not matched to a gene: 3. CDR1 is SGHKS, CDR2 YYEKEE, per germline (reference sequence). The CDR3 sequence is CASSLIGQGGNQPQHF. CDR3 nucleotides: TGTGCCAGCAGCTTGATTGGACAGGGGGGCAATCAGCCCCAGCATTTT.

This clonotype was detected many times. The chain couples TRBV9 to TRBJ2-3; the D is unclear. This CDR3 contains 15 residues. Trimming pared 0 bases from V and 0 bases from J, leaving 8 bases between. Germline CDR1 SGDLS, CDR2 YYNGEE. Here the CDR3 reads CASSVAQTSTDTQYF. In DNA, the CDR3 is TGTGCCAGCAGCGTAGCTCAGACTAGCACAGATACGCAGTATTTT.

This clonotype showed up many times. The chain is built from TRBV20-1 and TRBJ1-2; D ambiguous. Germline CDR1 reads DFQATT; CDR2 reads SNEGSKA (reference sequence). Trimming took off 7 bases at V and 2 bases at J, with 14 bases between the two ends. The CDR3 is 13 amino acids. The CDR3, as DNA: TGCAGTGGATATGAATGGAGCAACTATGGCTACACCTTC. It translates to CSGYEWSNYGYTF.

This clonotype was seen ten or more times. The chain employs TRBV7-9 and TRBJ1-1, with TRBD1 matching 7 bases. After removal of 5 bases from V and 9 bases from J, the junction contained 6 bases not matched to a gene. Per the germline V gene, CDR1 is SEHNR and CDR2 is FQNEAQ (reference sequence). This CDR3 has 12 residues. Here the CDR3 DNA reads TGTGCCAGCAGCCCCCAGGGGGACCAAGCTTTCTTT. This codes for CASSPQGDQAFF. The complete variable domain, with remaining parts taken from reference TRBV7-9 and TRBJ1-1, reads DTGVSQNPRHKITKRGQNVTFRCDPISEHNRLYWYRQTLGQGPEFLTYFQNEAQLEKSRLLSDRFSAERPKGSFSTLEIQRTEQGDSAMYLCASSPQGDQAFFGQGTRLTVV.